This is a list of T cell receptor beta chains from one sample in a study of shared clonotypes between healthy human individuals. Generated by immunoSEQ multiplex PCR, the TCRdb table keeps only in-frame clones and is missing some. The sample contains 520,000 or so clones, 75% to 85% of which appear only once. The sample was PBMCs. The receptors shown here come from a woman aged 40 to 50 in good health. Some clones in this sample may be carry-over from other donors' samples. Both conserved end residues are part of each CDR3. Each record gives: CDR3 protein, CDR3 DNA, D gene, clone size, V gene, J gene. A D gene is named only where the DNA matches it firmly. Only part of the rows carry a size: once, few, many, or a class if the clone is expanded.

CDR3aa: CAISDPNRGGYGYTF; CDR3nt: TGTGCCATCAGTGATCCGAACAGGGGAGGCTATGGCTACACCTTC; d_gene: TRBD1; abundance: -; v_gene: TRBV10-3; j_gene: TRBJ1-2
CDR3aa: CATWGGAGETQYF; CDR3nt: TGTGCCACCTGGGGGGGGGCCGGTGAGACCCAGTACTTC; d_gene: -; abundance: -; v_gene: TRBV28; j_gene: TRBJ2-5
CDR3aa: CASSAQGHGTDTQYF; CDR3nt: TGTGCCAGCAGCGCCCAGGGACATGGCACAGATACGCAGTATTTT; d_gene: -; abundance: -; v_gene: TRBV9; j_gene: TRBJ2-3
CDR3aa: CASSAGLYNEQFF; CDR3nt: TGTGCCAGTAGCGCGGGACTCTACAATGAGCAGTTCTTC; d_gene: -; abundance: few; v_gene: TRBV19; j_gene: TRBJ2-1
CDR3aa: CASSEYLEQGGYTF; CDR3nt: TGTGCCAGCAGTGAATATCTGGAACAAGGTGGCTACACCTTC; d_gene: -; abundance: few; v_gene: TRBV2; j_gene: TRBJ1-2
CDR3aa: CASSRGPSGLAFF; CDR3nt: TGTGCCAGTAGTAGGGGCCCCTCAGGATTGGCTTTCTTT; d_gene: -; abundance: -; v_gene: TRBV19; j_gene: TRBJ1-1
CDR3aa: CASSPNQAGELFF; CDR3nt: TGTGCCAGCAGCCCGAACCAGGCCGGGGAGCTGTTTTTT; d_gene: -; abundance: -; v_gene: TRBV5-4; j_gene: TRBJ2-2
CDR3aa: CASSPGQDASGANVLTF; CDR3nt: TGCGCCAGCAGCCCCGGACAGGATGCCTCTGGGGCCAACGTCCTGACTTTC; d_gene: TRBD1; abundance: -; v_gene: TRBV5-1; j_gene: TRBJ2-6
CDR3aa: CASRKGTSGSEQFF; CDR3nt: TGTGCCAGCAGAAAGGGGACTAGCGGGAGCGAACAGTTCTTC; d_gene: TRBD2; abundance: once; v_gene: TRBV2; j_gene: TRBJ2-1
CDR3aa: CASSWGDTEAFF; CDR3nt: TGCGCCAGCAGCTGGGGGGACACTGAAGCTTTCTTT; d_gene: -; abundance: few; v_gene: TRBV5-1; j_gene: TRBJ1-1
CDR3aa: CASSSIAGEQYF; CDR3nt: TGTGCCAGCAGCTCTATAGCGGGCGAGCAGTACTTC; d_gene: TRBD2; abundance: -; v_gene: TRBV7-9; j_gene: TRBJ2-7
CDR3aa: CASSLRAGADTQYF; CDR3nt: TGTGCCAGCAGCTTACGGGCGGGGGCAGATACGCAGTATTTT; d_gene: TRBD2; abundance: -; v_gene: TRBV11-2; j_gene: TRBJ2-3
CDR3aa: CASSPATLSYNEQFF; CDR3nt: TGTGCCAGCAGCCCCGCAACCCTCTCCTACAATGAGCAGTTCTTC; d_gene: -; abundance: -; v_gene: TRBV7-2; j_gene: TRBJ2-1
CDR3aa: CASSVPLAGSYEQYF; CDR3nt: TGTGCCAGCAGTGTTCCCTTAGCGGGGTCCTACGAGCAGTACTTC; d_gene: TRBD2; abundance: -; v_gene: TRBV2; j_gene: TRBJ2-7
CDR3aa: CASSRDRGRAEAFF; CDR3nt: TGCGCCAGCAGCAGGGACAGGGGCAGGGCGGAAGCTTTCTTT; d_gene: TRBD1; abundance: few; v_gene: TRBV4-3; j_gene: TRBJ1-1
CDR3aa: CASSEREYNEQFF; CDR3nt: TGTGCCAGCAGTGAGCGGGAGTACAATGAGCAGTTCTTC; d_gene: TRBD2; abundance: few; v_gene: TRBV6-4; j_gene: TRBJ2-1
CDR3aa: CASSPTWTGEYGYTF; CDR3nt: TGTGCCAGCAGCCCTACCTGGACAGGGGAATATGGCTACACCTTC; d_gene: TRBD1; abundance: -; v_gene: TRBV5-4; j_gene: TRBJ1-2
CDR3aa: CASSWEAGGTYEQYF; CDR3nt: TGTGCCAGCAGCTGGGAAGCGGGAGGGACCTACGAGCAGTACTTC; d_gene: TRBD2; abundance: -; v_gene: TRBV7-9; j_gene: TRBJ2-7
CDR3aa: CASRSDRASGNTIYF; CDR3nt: TGTGCCAGCAGGTCGGACCGGGCTTCTGGAAACACCATATATTTT; d_gene: -; abundance: -; v_gene: TRBV25-1; j_gene: TRBJ1-3
CDR3aa: CASSYSPSGVDTQYF; CDR3nt: TGTGCCAGCAGTTACTCACCTAGCGGAGTAGATACGCAGTATTTT; d_gene: TRBD2; abundance: -; v_gene: TRBV6-6; j_gene: TRBJ2-3
CDR3aa: CASSPTSGAISGANVLTF; CDR3nt: TGTGCCAGCAGCCCGACTAGCGGAGCGATCTCTGGGGCCAACGTCCTGACTTTC; d_gene: TRBD2; abundance: -; v_gene: TRBV7-6; j_gene: TRBJ2-6
CDR3aa: CASTRLSGTYEQYF; CDR3nt: TGTGCCAGCACGAGATTATCGGGAACCTACGAGCAGTACTTC; d_gene: -; abundance: -; v_gene: TRBV28; j_gene: TRBJ2-7
CDR3aa: CASTRSGTSGISYNEQFF; CDR3nt: TGTGCCAGCACCCGATCCGGGACTAGCGGGATCTCTTACAATGAGCAGTTCTTC; d_gene: TRBD2; abundance: many; v_gene: TRBV2; j_gene: TRBJ2-1
CDR3aa: CASSSRQGANQPQHF; CDR3nt: TGTGCCAGCAGTTCCCGACAGGGGGCGAATCAGCCCCAGCATTTT; d_gene: TRBD1; abundance: many; v_gene: TRBV6-6; j_gene: TRBJ1-5
CDR3aa: CASSAPTYTGELFF; CDR3nt: TGTGCCAGCAGCGCCCCCACGTACACCGGGGAGCTGTTTTTT; d_gene: -; abundance: -; v_gene: TRBV9; j_gene: TRBJ2-2
CDR3aa: CASSLRGAGGDTQYF; CDR3nt: TGTGCCAGCAGTTTAAGGGGGGCAGGGGGAGATACGCAGTATTTT; d_gene: -; abundance: -; v_gene: TRBV28; j_gene: TRBJ2-3
CDR3aa: CAHKERQGPQVMDTEAFF; CDR3nt: TGTGCCCACAAGGAAAGACAGGGGCCACAAGTAATGGACACTGAAGCTTTCTTT; d_gene: -; abundance: -; v_gene: TRBV21-1; j_gene: TRBJ1-1
CDR3aa: CASNTGGGAANEKLFF; CDR3nt: TGTGCCAGCAATACAGGTGGGGGAGCGGCTAATGAAAAACTGTTTTTT; d_gene: -; abundance: -; v_gene: TRBV2; j_gene: TRBJ1-4
CDR3aa: CAWSVSVVDIQYF; CDR3nt: TGTGCCTGGAGTGTCTCTGTCGTGGACATTCAGTACTTC; d_gene: -; abundance: -; v_gene: TRBV30; j_gene: TRBJ2-4
CDR3aa: CASSRDRGLFQPQHF; CDR3nt: TGTGCCAGTAGCCGGGACAGGGGGCTTTTTCAGCCCCAGCATTTT; d_gene: TRBD1; abundance: -; v_gene: TRBV19; j_gene: TRBJ1-5
CDR3aa: CASILRQFTDTQYF; CDR3nt: TGTGCCAGCATCCTGAGACAGTTCACAGATACGCAGTATTTT; d_gene: -; abundance: -; v_gene: TRBV6-5; j_gene: TRBJ2-3
CDR3aa: CASSFGQGAREQYF; CDR3nt: TGTGCCAGCAGCTTTGGACAGGGGGCAAGGGAGCAGTACTTC; d_gene: TRBD1; abundance: -; v_gene: TRBV5-4; j_gene: TRBJ2-7
CDR3aa: CASSSWDRGGTEAFF; CDR3nt: TGCGCCAGCAGCTCCTGGGACAGGGGTGGCACTGAAGCTTTCTTT; d_gene: TRBD1; abundance: -; v_gene: TRBV5-1; j_gene: TRBJ1-1
CDR3aa: CASSKQGALQPQHF; CDR3nt: TGTGCCAGCAGCAAACAGGGGGCTCTTCAGCCCCAGCATTTT; d_gene: TRBD1; abundance: -; v_gene: TRBV28; j_gene: TRBJ1-5
CDR3aa: CASSLGGKGETQYF; CDR3nt: TGCGCCAGCAGCTTGGGCGGAAAGGGAGAGACCCAGTACTTC; d_gene: -; abundance: -; v_gene: TRBV5-1; j_gene: TRBJ2-5
CDR3aa: CAWRGTYEQYF; CDR3nt: TGTGCCTGGAGGGGGACCTACGAGCAGTACTTC; d_gene: -; abundance: -; v_gene: TRBV30; j_gene: TRBJ2-7
CDR3aa: CASRKLGQGISGNTIYF; CDR3nt: TGTGCCAGCAGAAAGCTGGGACAGGGAATCTCTGGAAACACCATATATTTT; d_gene: TRBD1; abundance: -; v_gene: TRBV5-4; j_gene: TRBJ1-3
CDR3aa: CSVPLGVQGTQYF; CDR3nt: TGCAGCGTACCTCTAGGGGTTCAAGGGACCCAGTACTTC; d_gene: -; abundance: -; v_gene: TRBV29-1; j_gene: TRBJ2-5
CDR3aa: CASLGTYLNTEAFF; CDR3nt: TGTGCCAGCTTGGGTACATACCTTAACACTGAAGCTTTCTTT; d_gene: -; abundance: -; v_gene: TRBV28; j_gene: TRBJ1-1
CDR3aa: CASSTTGQGAGYTF; CDR3nt: TGTGCCAGTAGTACCACGGGACAGGGGGCTGGCTACACCTTC; d_gene: TRBD1; abundance: -; v_gene: TRBV19; j_gene: TRBJ1-2